The clone carrying this TCR beta chain showed up just once. Antigen unknown. Per the germline V gene, CDR1 is SGHDT and CDR2 is YYEEEE. The V end lost 5 bases, the J end lost 0 bases, and 12 bases lay between the germline ends. The CDR3 length is 15 residues. The data are from a study of cytomegalovirus exposure and HLA in healthy donors. Study outcomes and limitations: Three CMV-associated chains proved CMV antigen-specific in vitro. Previous analysis showed most TCR beta V segments were productive about 90% or about 30% of the time.

The primer mix had 60 Vbeta and 13 Jbeta primers. Method: immunoSEQ multiplex PCR; TCRdb's copy keeps in-frame clones and lacks some. Among 150,000 to 200,000 clones listed, around 84% were seen once. The receptor comes from a woman in her late teens or twenties in good health and CMV-seronegative. The rearrangement joins TRBV5-6 to TRBJ1-3, with a tentative D call TRBD1 (6 bases). Sequences were obtained from PBMCs. CDR3 DNA: TGTGCCAGCAGTCCGACAGGCCCCTCTGGAAACACCATATATTTT. This gives the protein CASSPTGPSGNTIYF.